These T cell receptor beta chains were read from a single sample in a study of OX40 agonist ivuxolimab in advanced cancers. Assay used: immunoSEQ multiplex PCR; TCRdb lists only in-frame clones, some missing. The sample carries roughly 18,000 clones, 55% to 80% recorded once. The sample was CD4+ or CD8+ T cells sorted from blood, taken in a trial of the OX40 agonist ivuxolimab. The receptors come from an adult with an advanced solid tumor such as melanoma, head and neck, liver or kidney cancer. Both conserved end residues are trimmed from each CDR3.

j_call v_call cdr3_aa
TRBJ1-1 TRBV15 ATSIGAGYTEAF
TRBJ2-1 TRBV14 ASSLRHFSSYNEQF
TRBJ1-5 TRBV6-6 ASSLAGALPQH
TRBJ1-3 TRBV6-5 ASSYSDATDTIY
TRBJ1-5 TRBV7-8 ASSPFGGQGQPQH
TRBJ1-2 TRBV11-2 ASSLGLEGYT
TRBJ2-7 TRBV7-9 ASSPVAGGYEQY
TRBJ2-5 TRBV7-2 ASSPEVGEETQY
TRBJ2-1 TRBV5-6 ASSLGPLAGDYNEQF
TRBJ2-2 TRBV28 ASTLTSFGELF
TRBJ1-3 TRBV28 ASSLFRGQYSGNTIY
TRBJ2-1 TRBV7-9 ASSWGLYNEQF
TRBJ1-2 TRBV7-6 ASSLEAGGFYGYT
TRBJ1-2 TRBV11-2 ASSTRDRALRDYGYT
TRBJ2-1 TRBV7-2 ASSLGRRGEQF
TRBJ2-7 TRBV6-5 ASQTILGLDFEQY
TRBJ2-5 TRBV28 ASSGRDRGRFETQY
TRBJ2-7 TRBV7-9 ASSLVMGSYEQY
TRBJ1-2 TRBV5-4 ASRTGTALGYT
TRBJ2-1 TRBV9 ASSATSGLGYYNEQF
TRBJ1-6 TRBV9 ASSADSTNSPLH
TRBJ1-3 TRBV7-9 ASSLALRGQRGNTIY
TRBJ1-1 TRBV9 ASSPHGTSRAEAF
TRBJ2-1 TRBV28 ASSRDSNYNEQF
TRBJ1-5 TRBV2 ASSRGGRQPQH
TRBJ1-5 TRBV30 AWSQGIVNQPQH
TRBJ1-2 TRBV7-3 ASSLLRQTYGYT
TRBJ2-2 TRBV7-3 ASSPGTGELF
TRBJ1-2 TRBV29-1 SGVGTGLASS
TRBJ2-1 TRBV11-2 ASSFPVRDRVTNEQF
TRBJ2-2 TRBV9 ASSVGQPGELF
TRBJ2-2 TRBV7-3 ASSFRADTGELF
TRBJ2-7 TRBV28 ASSSPRLAGGRTFYEQY
TRBJ1-3 TRBV13 ASSFRKGSGNTIY
TRBJ1-1 TRBV5-4 ASSLTRMNTEAF